The rows below give T cell receptor beta chains drawn from one sample of a study of graft-versus-host responses after intestinal transplantation. The table came from immunoSEQ multiplex PCR; TCRdb's copy has only in-frame clones and leaves some out. This sample carries around 67,000 clones, under 90% of them seen once, and the ten largest clones take nearly 0.4%. These receptors have no identified antigens. The sequencing used unstimulated CD4+ T cells sorted from spleen or lymph node cells, collected before transplant. These receptors originate from a human donor who was the organ donor for an intestinal transplant. Both conserved end residues are trimmed from each CDR3. Each record gives: V gene, CDR3 length, J gene, CDR3 protein.

>TRBV7-9|12|TRBJ1-1
ASSFTGGGTEAF
>TRBV4-1|13|TRBJ2-1
ASSLGTQSYNEQF
>TRBV18|11|TRBJ1-2
ASSTRGKYGYT
>TRBV6-1|15|TRBJ1-3
ASSAMQAFDPGNTIY
>TRBV28|12|TRBJ1-1
ASTTTGRNTEAF
>TRBV18|14|TRBJ2-2
ASSPSLGRSTGELF
>TRBV28|12|TRBJ1-2
ASSSDTGSYGYT
>TRBV29-1|11|TRBJ1-1
SAYKPLNTEAF
>TRBV6-5|12|TRBJ1-2
ASSQNTGGAGYT
>TRBV15|15|TRBJ1-2
ATSKTPGQGLIYGYT
>TRBV9|13|TRBJ2-1
ASSVGQGAIYEQF
>TRBV10-3|12|TRBJ1-2
AISEDNRGYGYT
>TRBV6-1|13|TRBJ2-6
ASNLGAAGANVLT
>TRBV6-1|10|TRBJ1-1
ASSPQGTEAF
>TRBV5-1|12|TRBJ1-1
ASSLDPVNTEAF
>TRBV7-9|10|TRBJ1-5
ASSLINQPQH
>TRBV19|12|TRBJ1-6
ASSMLQGESPLH
>TRBV28|12|TRBJ2-5
ASSLSPGRETQY
>TRBV28|14|TRBJ2-3
ASSVREQGRTDTQY
>TRBV9|13|TRBJ2-5
ASSVGLAGDETQY
>TRBV2|15|TRBJ2-3
ASRATVLAGVTDTQY
>TRBV7-2|13|TRBJ1-5
ASSLRQGGNQPQH
>TRBV6-5|14|TRBJ1-5
ASSYPGQSAHQPQH
>TRBV7-9|15|TRBJ1-1
ASSPQGQYPLNTEAF
>TRBV29-1|12|TRBJ1-1
SAGDRAGNTEAF
>TRBV11-1|14|TRBJ1-6
ASSLLVGGIASPLH
>TRBV7-8|11|TRBJ1-5
ASKPGGNQPQH
>TRBV28|12|TRBJ1-2
ASSLGGQGISYT
>TRBV2|13|TRBJ1-6
ASSATGGEVSPLH
>TRBV5-6|14|TRBJ1-3
ASSSAGKSSGNTIY
>TRBV7-8|9|TRBJ1-1
ASSRGTEAF
>TRBV5-5|12|TRBJ1-2
ASSLVGGKDGYT
>TRBV25-1|14|TRBJ2-4
ASSEPDRLAKNIQY
>TRBV19|14|TRBJ2-6
ASSMSAGSGANVLT
>TRBV4-2|12|TRBJ2-3
ASSGTGSVDTQY
>TRBV5-8|11|TRBJ1-2
ASSLARSGGYT
>TRBV7-9|17|TRBJ1-5
ASSLGQGGWWDGNQPQH
>TRBV27|14|TRBJ2-2
ASSNIGLAGTGELF
>TRBV6-5|14|TRBJ2-1
ASSSDTSGGPNEQF
>TRBV27|13|TRBJ2-5
ASSYGGALQETQY
>TRBV5-1|13|TRBJ1-3
ASSLDRSSGNTIY
>TRBV19|12|TRBJ2-1
ASSIGGSYNEQF
>TRBV6-5|13|TRBJ1-6
ASSYSLVGVSPLH
>TRBV5-1|12|TRBJ1-1
ASSYGRVNTEAF
>TRBV30|11|TRBJ2-3
ARGAGGRSTQY
>TRBV7-2|11|TRBJ1-5
ASSFVGGAPQH
>TRBV9|13|TRBJ2-2
ASRSGQGDTGELF
>TRBV7-9|16|TRBJ2-3
ASSARRGRGVSTDTQY
>TRBV5-4|12|TRBJ1-2
ASSPGQKNYGYT
>TRBV2|12|TRBJ2-2
ASRGLLDTGELF
>TRBV28|13|TRBJ1-1
ASSTSTGGFPEAF
>TRBV5-8|15|TRBJ2-3
ASSHTGLAGGGDTQY